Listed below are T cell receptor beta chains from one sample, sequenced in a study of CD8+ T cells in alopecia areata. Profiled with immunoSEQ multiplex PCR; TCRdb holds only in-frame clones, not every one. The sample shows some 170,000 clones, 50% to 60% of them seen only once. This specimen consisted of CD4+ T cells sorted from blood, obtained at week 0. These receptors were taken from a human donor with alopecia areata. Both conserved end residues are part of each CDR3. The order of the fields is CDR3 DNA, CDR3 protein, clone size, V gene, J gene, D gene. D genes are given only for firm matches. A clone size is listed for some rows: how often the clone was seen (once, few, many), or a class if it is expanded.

DNA: TGCGCCAGCAGCCAGGCGGGTCGGACAGATACGCAGTATTTT; CDR3: CASSQAGRTDTQYF; size: -; V: TRBV4-1; J: TRBJ2-3; D: -
DNA: TGCAGCGTACTGGATGGTAGTGAGACCCAGTACTTC; CDR3: CSVLDGSETQYF; size: -; V: TRBV29-1; J: TRBJ2-5; D: -
DNA: TGTGCCAGTAGTATCGACAGGGGTGAAGACGAGCAGTACTTC; CDR3: CASSIDRGEDEQYF; size: -; V: TRBV19; J: TRBJ2-7; D: TRBD1
DNA: TGTGCCTGGAGTGGAGGACTTCTCACTGAAGCTTTCTTT; CDR3: CAWSGGLLTEAFF; size: -; V: TRBV30; J: TRBJ1-1; D: -
DNA: TGTGCCAGCAGTGTCCTTTCCGGGGGGAACACTGAAGCTTTCTTT; CDR3: CASSVLSGGNTEAFF; size: -; V: TRBV2; J: TRBJ1-1; D: -
DNA: TGTGCCAGCAGCCAAGATGGAGTAAACGAAAAACTGTTTTTT; CDR3: CASSQDGVNEKLFF; size: few; V: TRBV4-2; J: TRBJ1-4; D: -
DNA: TGCGCCAGCAGCCAAGAACACTGGCAGGGCCAAGAGACCCAGTACTTC; CDR3: CASSQEHWQGQETQYF; size: -; V: TRBV4-1; J: TRBJ2-5; D: -
DNA: TGTGCCAGCAGTACCGGACAGAAAAACATTCAGTACTTC; CDR3: CASSTGQKNIQYF; size: -; V: TRBV6-5; J: TRBJ2-4; D: -
DNA: TGCGCCAGCGGCCAAGTACTAGTAGTCCCAGAGACCCAGTACTTC; CDR3: CASGQVLVVPETQYF; size: -; V: TRBV4-1; J: TRBJ2-5; D: -
DNA: TGTGCCAGCAGCTTAACCGACGGGGAAGGGGAGCAGTACTTC; CDR3: CASSLTDGEGEQYF; size: many; V: TRBV7-8; J: TRBJ2-7; D: -
DNA: TGTGCCAGCAGCCCGGCCTTCCGGGACAGCGAAGAGACCCAGTACTTC; CDR3: CASSPAFRDSEETQYF; size: -; V: TRBV11-2; J: TRBJ2-5; D: TRBD1
DNA: TGTGCCAGCAGTGAACAGACGGCCTACGAGCAGTACTTC; CDR3: CASSEQTAYEQYF; size: -; V: TRBV6-5; J: TRBJ2-7; D: -
DNA: TGCAGCGTTGGGGGAGGGGATCAGCCCCAGCATTTT; CDR3: CSVGGGDQPQHF; size: once; V: TRBV29-1; J: TRBJ1-5; D: -
DNA: TGTGCCATCAGTGAGCCGCGAGAGACCCAGTACTTC; CDR3: CAISEPRETQYF; size: -; V: TRBV10-3; J: TRBJ2-5; D: -
DNA: TGCAGCGTTGTAAAGAAACAGGGGAACGAAGCTTTCTTT; CDR3: CSVVKKQGNEAFF; size: -; V: TRBV29-1; J: TRBJ1-1; D: TRBD1
DNA: TGCAGCGTCACGAGTCACTACGAGCAGTACTTC; CDR3: CSVTSHYEQYF; size: -; V: TRBV29-1; J: TRBJ2-7; D: -
DNA: TGCAGCGTCGACATCGGACAGAATCAGCCCCAGCATTTT; CDR3: CSVDIGQNQPQHF; size: -; V: TRBV29-1; J: TRBJ1-5; D: -
DNA: TGTGCCAGCAGGGGGGACTTGGTCAGCTATGGCTACACCTTC; CDR3: CASRGDLVSYGYTF; size: -; V: TRBV2; J: TRBJ1-2; D: -
DNA: TGCAGCGTTGAAAACGGCAGGGATTCTGAGACCCAGTACTTC; CDR3: CSVENGRDSETQYF; size: -; V: TRBV29-1; J: TRBJ2-5; D: -
DNA: TGCAGCGTGGACAGGGGAGGAAACACCATATATTTT; CDR3: CSVDRGGNTIYF; size: -; V: TRBV29-1; J: TRBJ1-3; D: TRBD1
DNA: TGCGCCAGCAGCCAAGAGGCGCGGGGAAGTGGCTACACCTTC; CDR3: CASSQEARGSGYTF; size: -; V: TRBV4-1; J: TRBJ1-2; D: -
DNA: TGTGCCAGCAGCTTCGATCCGACTTGGTCTAGCGGGGGAGCGGGAGATACGCAGTATTTT; CDR3: CASSFDPTWSSGGAGDTQYF; size: -; V: TRBV13; J: TRBJ2-3; D: TRBD2
DNA: TGTGCCTGGAGTGTACTAGACAGGACGGGGGGCTACACCTTC; CDR3: CAWSVLDRTGGYTF; size: few; V: TRBV30; J: TRBJ1-2; D: -
DNA: TGCGCCAGCAGCTTGGGGGGACAGTCTACCCAGTACTTC; CDR3: CASSLGGQSTQYF; size: -; V: TRBV5-1; J: TRBJ2-5; D: TRBD1
DNA: TGCAGCGTCAAATACCCCCCCCTCCAAGAGACCCAGTACTTC; CDR3: CSVKYPPLQETQYF; size: -; V: TRBV29-1; J: TRBJ2-5; D: -
DNA: TGTGCCAGCAGCTTACCGGGGGACTATGGCTACACCTTC; CDR3: CASSLPGDYGYTF; size: -; V: TRBV7-9; J: TRBJ1-2; D: -
DNA: TGTGCCAGCTCCCCACGTTCGGTTACCTACGAGCAGTACTTC; CDR3: CASSPRSVTYEQYF; size: -; V: TRBV18; J: TRBJ2-7; D: -
DNA: TGTGCCAGTAGTACGCCTGGAGGGACAGGAGGCGCTGGCTACACCTTC; CDR3: CASSTPGGTGGAGYTF; size: -; V: TRBV19; J: TRBJ1-2; D: TRBD1
DNA: TGCGCCAGCAGGCCGTCCGGGACGTACCAAGAGACCCAGTACTTC; CDR3: CASRPSGTYQETQYF; size: once; V: TRBV4-1; J: TRBJ2-5; D: -
DNA: TGCAGCGTTGAGAGCGGGGGGGCCTTAAGAAACATTCAGTACTTC; CDR3: CSVESGGALRNIQYF; size: -; V: TRBV29-1; J: TRBJ2-4; D: TRBD2
DNA: TGTGCCAGCAGCGTGGGAGATACGCAGTATTTT; CDR3: CASSVGDTQYF; size: once; V: TRBV14; J: TRBJ2-3; D: -
DNA: TGTGCCAGCAGTCCAAGGCAGGGCAGCACAGATACGCAGTATTTT; CDR3: CASSPRQGSTDTQYF; size: -; V: TRBV2; J: TRBJ2-3; D: -
DNA: TGTGCCAGCAGTTCTGACAGGGTCCCACCCTACGAGCAGTACTTC; CDR3: CASSSDRVPPYEQYF; size: -; V: TRBV6-6; J: TRBJ2-7; D: TRBD1
DNA: TGTGCCTGGAGTGTGCCCCGCGGTCGGGGCTACACCTTC; CDR3: CAWSVPRGRGYTF; size: -; V: TRBV30; J: TRBJ1-2; D: -
DNA: TGCAGCGTTCACGGGGGCCCCTATGGCTACACCTTC; CDR3: CSVHGGPYGYTF; size: -; V: TRBV29-1; J: TRBJ1-2; D: -
DNA: TGCAGCGTCCTACTATCACGGATGACCTACGAGCAGTACTTC; CDR3: CSVLLSRMTYEQYF; size: -; V: TRBV29-1; J: TRBJ2-7; D: -
DNA: TGTGCCAGCAGCTCGGACAGGGGGGCCTACGAGCAGTACTTC; CDR3: CASSSDRGAYEQYF; size: -; V: TRBV7-2; J: TRBJ2-7; D: TRBD1
DNA: TGTGCCAGCAGCCCCCCGGGGTCCGGGGCCAACGTCCTGACTTTC; CDR3: CASSPPGSGANVLTF; size: few; V: TRBV7-9; J: TRBJ2-6; D: -
DNA: TGTGCCAGCTCACCAACCGGGACCCACTACGAGCAGTACTTC; CDR3: CASSPTGTHYEQYF; size: few; V: TRBV18; J: TRBJ2-7; D: -
DNA: TGCGCCAGCAGCCTTCCGGGACTAGCGAGCTCTGGGGCCAACGTCCTGACTTTC; CDR3: CASSLPGLASSGANVLTF; size: -; V: TRBV4-1; J: TRBJ2-6; D: TRBD2
DNA: TGTGCCAGCAGCGTACTTGAAGATACGCAGTATTTT; CDR3: CASSVLEDTQYF; size: -; V: TRBV9; J: TRBJ2-3; D: -
DNA: TGTGCCAGCAGCTTGGTGGGACTAGCGGATGACAATGAGCAGTTCTTC; CDR3: CASSLVGLADDNEQFF; size: few; V: TRBV5-6; J: TRBJ2-1; D: TRBD2
DNA: TGCGCCAGCAGCCCGGGACAGAATCAGCCCCAGCATTTT; CDR3: CASSPGQNQPQHF; size: -; V: TRBV5-1; J: TRBJ1-5; D: TRBD1
DNA: TGTGCCAGCAGTTTCGGACAGGGGGCTGAATCACCCCTCCACTTT; CDR3: CASSFGQGAESPLHF; size: -; V: TRBV27; J: TRBJ1-6; D: TRBD1
DNA: TGTGCCGGAGGGACGGGTCGAATAGACTATGGCTACACCTTC; CDR3: CAGGTGRIDYGYTF; size: -; V: TRBV30; J: TRBJ1-2; D: -
DNA: TGCGCCAGCAGCCCGGGAAGCCCGAACACCGGGGAGCTGTTTTTT; CDR3: CASSPGSPNTGELFF; size: -; V: TRBV5-1; J: TRBJ2-2; D: -
DNA: TGCAGCGTTTCGGGGGTTAGCACAGATACGCAGTATTTT; CDR3: CSVSGVSTDTQYF; size: -; V: TRBV29-1; J: TRBJ2-3; D: -
DNA: TGCGCCAGCAGCTTGGGGCCACCGAACACCGGGGAGCTGTTTTTT; CDR3: CASSLGPPNTGELFF; size: -; V: TRBV5-1; J: TRBJ2-2; D: -
DNA: TGTGCCAGCAGTTTCAGTGGGCCGGGGGAGACCCAGTACTTC; CDR3: CASSFSGPGETQYF; size: -; V: TRBV27; J: TRBJ2-5; D: -
DNA: TGTGCCAGCAGCTTAGGCGGGACAGGGAATAGGGGGGAGCTGTTTTTT; CDR3: CASSLGGTGNRGELFF; size: few; V: TRBV7-2; J: TRBJ2-2; D: TRBD1
DNA: TGCGCCAGCAGCTTTTCGAGGAGCGGTAATGAAAAACTGTTTTTT; CDR3: CASSFSRSGNEKLFF; size: few; V: TRBV5-1; J: TRBJ1-4; D: -
DNA: TGTGCCTGGAGTGTAAGGCAGGGGAGAAATTCACCCCTCCACTTT; CDR3: CAWSVRQGRNSPLHF; size: once; V: TRBV30; J: TRBJ1-6; D: -
DNA: TGCAGCGTTGGTGAGAGATACGAGCAGTACTTC; CDR3: CSVGERYEQYF; size: few; V: TRBV29-1; J: TRBJ2-7; D: -
DNA: TGTGCCTCGACGGGACAGACTACTCTCTCTGGGGCCAACGTCCTGACTTTC; CDR3: CASTGQTTLSGANVLTF; size: -; V: TRBV30; J: TRBJ2-6; D: TRBD1
DNA: TGCGCCAGCAGCCAAGTATTGGACAGGCAAGAGACCCAGTACTTC; CDR3: CASSQVLDRQETQYF; size: few; V: TRBV4-1; J: TRBJ2-5; D: TRBD1